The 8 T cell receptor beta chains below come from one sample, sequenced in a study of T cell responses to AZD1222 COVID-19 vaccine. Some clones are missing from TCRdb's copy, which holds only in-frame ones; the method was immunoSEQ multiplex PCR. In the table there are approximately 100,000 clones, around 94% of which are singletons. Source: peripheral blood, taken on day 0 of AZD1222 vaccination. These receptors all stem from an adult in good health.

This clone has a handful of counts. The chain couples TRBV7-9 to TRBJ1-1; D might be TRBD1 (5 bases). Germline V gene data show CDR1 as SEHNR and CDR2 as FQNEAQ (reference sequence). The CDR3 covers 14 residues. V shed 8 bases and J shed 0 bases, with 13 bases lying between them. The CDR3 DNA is TGTGCCAGCTGGGGCAGGGCGGTGAACACTGAAGCTTTCTTT. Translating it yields CASWGRAVNTEAFF.

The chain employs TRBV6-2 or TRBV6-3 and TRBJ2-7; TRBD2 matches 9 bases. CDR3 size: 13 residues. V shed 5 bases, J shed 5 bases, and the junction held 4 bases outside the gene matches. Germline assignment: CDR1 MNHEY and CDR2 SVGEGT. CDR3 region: CASSSGRSDEQYF. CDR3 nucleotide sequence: TGTGCCAGCAGTAGCGGGAGGAGCGACGAGCAGTACTTC.

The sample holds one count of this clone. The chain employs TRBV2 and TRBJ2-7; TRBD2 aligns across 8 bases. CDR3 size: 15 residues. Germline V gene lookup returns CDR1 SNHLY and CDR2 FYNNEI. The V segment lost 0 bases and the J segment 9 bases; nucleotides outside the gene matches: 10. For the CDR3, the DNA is TGTGCCAGCAGTGAAGCTAGCGGGGTGGGCATCGGGCAGTACTTC. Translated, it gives CASSEASGVGIGQYF. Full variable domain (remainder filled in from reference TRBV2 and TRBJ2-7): EPEVTQTPSHQVTQMGQEVILRCVPISNHLYFYWYRQILGQKVEFLVSFYNNEISEKSEIFDDQFSVERPDGSNFTLKIRSTKLEDSAMYFCASSEASGVGIGQYFGPGTRLTVT.

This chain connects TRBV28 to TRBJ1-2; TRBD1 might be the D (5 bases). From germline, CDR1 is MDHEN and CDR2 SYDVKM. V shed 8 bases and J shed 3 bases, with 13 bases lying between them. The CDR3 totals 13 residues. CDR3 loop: CASGKDSYYGYTF. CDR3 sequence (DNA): TGTGCCAGCGGTAAAGACAGCTACTATGGCTACACCTTC.

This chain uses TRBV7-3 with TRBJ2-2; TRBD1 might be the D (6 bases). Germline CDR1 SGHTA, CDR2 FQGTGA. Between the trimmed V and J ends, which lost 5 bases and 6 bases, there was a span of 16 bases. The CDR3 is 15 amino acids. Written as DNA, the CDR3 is TGTGCCAGCAGCACACAGGGTCCCAGCGCCGGGGAGCTGTTTTTT. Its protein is CASSTQGPSAGELFF.

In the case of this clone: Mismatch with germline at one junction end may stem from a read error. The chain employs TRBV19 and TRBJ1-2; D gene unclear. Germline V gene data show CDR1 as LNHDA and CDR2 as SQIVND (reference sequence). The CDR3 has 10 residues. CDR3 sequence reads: CASSNDGYTF. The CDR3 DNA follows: TGTGCCAGTAGTAACGATGGCTACACCTTC.

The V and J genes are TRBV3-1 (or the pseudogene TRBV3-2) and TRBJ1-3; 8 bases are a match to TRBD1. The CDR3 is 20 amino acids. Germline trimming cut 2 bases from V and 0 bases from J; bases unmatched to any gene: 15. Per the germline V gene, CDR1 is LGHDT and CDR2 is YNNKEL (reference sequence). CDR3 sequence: CASSQFKLLGQERSGNTIYF. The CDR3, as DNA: TGTGCCAGCAGCCAATTTAAGTTGCTGGGACAGGAGCGCTCTGGAAACACCATATATTTT.

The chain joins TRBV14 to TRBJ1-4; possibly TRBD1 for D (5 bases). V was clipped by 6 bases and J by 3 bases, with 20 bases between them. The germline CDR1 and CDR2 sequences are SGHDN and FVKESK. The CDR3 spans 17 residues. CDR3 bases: TGTGCCAGCAGTCGTAGGATGCCAGGGACGCCTAATGAAAAACTGTTTTTT. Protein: CASSRRMPGTPNEKLFF.